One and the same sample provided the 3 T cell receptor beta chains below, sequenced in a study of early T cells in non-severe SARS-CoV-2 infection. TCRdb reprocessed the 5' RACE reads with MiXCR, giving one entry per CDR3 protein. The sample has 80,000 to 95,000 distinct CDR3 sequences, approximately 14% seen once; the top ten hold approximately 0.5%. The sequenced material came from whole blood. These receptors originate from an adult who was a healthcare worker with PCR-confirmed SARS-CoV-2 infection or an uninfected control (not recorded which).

The CDR3 DNA reads as TGTGCCAGCAGAAGGGGACAGGTGAACAATGAGCAGTTCTTC. Its translation is CASRRGQVNNEQFF. The chain uses TRBV25-1 and TRBJ2-1, with 8 bases matching TRBD1. The V gene end was trimmed by 6 bases and the J gene end by 5 bases; junction bases not matched to a gene: 6. This CDR3 is built from 14 residues. Germline V gene data show CDR1 as MGHDK and CDR2 as SYGVNS. Drawing the rest from reference TRBV25-1 and TRBJ2-1, the complete variable domain is EADIYQTPRYLVIGTGKKITLECSQTMGHDKMYWYQQDPGMELHLIHYSYGVNSTEKGDLSSESTVSRIRTEHFPLTLESARPSHTSQYLCASRRGQVNNEQFFGPGTRLTVL.

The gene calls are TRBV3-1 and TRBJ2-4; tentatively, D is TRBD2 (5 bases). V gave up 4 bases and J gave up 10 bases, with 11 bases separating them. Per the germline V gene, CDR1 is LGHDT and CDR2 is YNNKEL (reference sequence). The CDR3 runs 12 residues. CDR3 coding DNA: TGTGCCAGCAGCCCATCGGAGGTGATTCAGTACTTC. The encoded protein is CASSPSEVIQYF.

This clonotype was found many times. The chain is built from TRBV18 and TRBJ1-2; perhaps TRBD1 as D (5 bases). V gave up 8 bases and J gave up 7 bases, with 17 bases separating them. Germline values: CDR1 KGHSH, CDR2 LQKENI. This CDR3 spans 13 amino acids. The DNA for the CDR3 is TGTGCCAGCGCAGAAAAAAACAGGATTGGCTACACCTTC. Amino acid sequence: CASAEKNRIGYTF. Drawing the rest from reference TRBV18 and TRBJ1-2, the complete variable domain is NAGVMQNPRHLVRRRGQEARLRCSPMKGHSHVYWYRQLPEEGLKFMVYLQKENIIDESGMPKERFSAEFPKEGPSILRIQQVVRGDSAAYFCASAEKNRIGYTFGSGTRLTVV.